This T cell receptor beta chain derives from a study of CD8 T cells in ankylosing spondylitis. Study-level points and caveats: Seemingly distinctive of ankylosing spondylitis blood was a TCR beta motif formed by eight highly homologous variants. With a CD8+ phenotype, disease-linked clones were relatively rare in peripheral blood. Clones tied to disease were said to be significantly enriched in matched ankylosing spondylitis synovial fluid.

The V and J ends lost 4 bases and 6 bases respectively, with 17 bases between them. The CDR3 spans 14 residues. Germline CDR1 is SGHKS and CDR2 is YYEKEE (reference sequence). This clonotype was seen many times. The antigen remains undetermined. Quantitative molecular-barcoded 5'-RACE generated the TCR beta libraries. TCRdb independently ran MiXCR on the 5' RACE reads; one entry per CDR3 protein. The sample carries roughly 490,000 distinct CDR3 sequences, approximately 5.3% recorded once. The rearrangement joins TRBV5-5 to TRBJ2-7; D could derive from TRBD1 or TRBD2 (5 bases each). The sample comprised blood, either unsorted or a sorted T cell fraction (not recorded which). This receptor was identified in a male donor with ankylosing spondylitis. CDR3 DNA: TGTGCCAGCAGCCCAATGGGGGAGTCCCTCGAGCAGTACTTC. Translated: CASSPMGESLEQYF.